Presented here are 7 T cell receptor beta chains from one specimen sequenced in a study of blood T cell repertoires in COVID-19. The data were produced by immunoSEQ multiplex PCR, yet TCRdb's version contains in-frame clones alone and is incomplete. The profile covers 250,000 or so clones, with about 83% appearing a single time and around 2% taken by the ten largest. Sequences were obtained from peripheral blood. Receptor source: a man aged 30-40 years who had recovered from COVID-19.

This rearrangement joins TRBV3-1 (or the pseudogene TRBV3-2) to TRBJ2-1, with 14 bases that match TRBD2. Per germline, CDR1 LGHDT and CDR2 YNNKEL (reference sequence). The junction had 1 base not matched to a gene; V was cut back by 1 base and J by 5 bases. CDR3 size: 16 residues. The CDR3 sequence is CASSQVGLAGDNEQFF. Written as DNA, the CDR3 is TGTGCCAGCAGCCAAGTGGGACTAGCGGGGGACAATGAGCAGTTCTTC.

The chain recombines TRBV5-4 with TRBJ2-5, with 12 bases that match TRBD2. Per the germline V gene, CDR1 is SGHNT and CDR2 is YYREEE (reference sequence). The CDR3 is 16 residues long. J gave up 2 bases and V 0 bases, and 2 bases lay outside the gene matches. The CDR3 sequence: CASSLGTSGVQETQYF. CDR3 coding DNA: TGTGCCAGCAGCTTGGGGACTAGCGGGGTACAAGAGACCCAGTACTTC.

CDR3 nucleotide sequence: TGTGCCAGCAGCTTAGGGACAATCAAGTACGAGCAGTACTTC. This codes for CASSLGTIKYEQYF. The chain joins TRBV7-8 to TRBJ2-7; TRBD1 is a possible D gene (5 bases). This CDR3 has 14 residues. In germline, CDR1 is SGHVS, CDR2 FQNEAQ. The V gene lost 1 base and the J gene lost 4 bases, with 11 bases spanning the gap.

This clone was seen just once. The V call is TRBV5-8, the J call TRBJ2-2, with 9 positions matching TRBD1. Germline V CDR1 and CDR2: SGHTS, YDEGEE. This CDR3 comprises 12 residues. Germline trimming cut 5 bases from V and 15 bases from J; bases unmatched to any gene: 8. The CDR3: CASSYGQGKVFF. CDR3 DNA sequence: TGTGCCAGCAGTTACGGACAGGGGAAGGTGTTTTTT.

The chain has TRBV10-3 and TRBJ2-7; no firm D call. V was trimmed by 3 bases and J by 3 bases, leaving 3 bases between them. The CDR3 consists of 11 residues. Germline V gene sequence: CDR1 ENHRY, CDR2 SYGVKD. The CDR3, as DNA: TGTGCCATCAGTGACAGCTACGAGCAGTACTTC. It translates to CAISDSYEQYF.

This chain links TRBV18 with TRBJ1-2; tentatively, D is TRBD1 (5 bases). In germline, CDR1 is KGHSH, CDR2 LQKENI. There are 14 residues in the CDR3. Trimming took off 6 bases at V and 0 bases at J, with 11 bases between the two ends. DNA of the CDR3: TGTGCCAGCTCGAGAGGGGAGGCTAACTATGGCTACACCTTC. Its protein is CASSRGEANYGYTF.

The V and J genes are TRBV11-2 and TRBJ1-1; TRBD1 might be the D (5 bases). With 4 bases removed from V and 3 bases from J, the gap between germline ends came to 9 bases. CDR3 length equals 13 residues. Germline assignment: CDR1 SGHAT and CDR2 FQNNGV. The CDR3 sequence: CASSSSGYTEAFF. CDR3 sequence (DNA): TGTGCCAGCAGCTCGTCAGGGTACACTGAAGCTTTCTTT.